This T cell receptor beta chain was profiled in a study of neurological immune-mediated disorders (dated by TCRdb to about 2019). Background on the whole study: Among the roughly 34 multiple sclerosis patients, relapsing-remitting MS accounted for approximately 31 and secondary progressive MS accounted for 3. Peripheral blood TCR-beta repertoires from patients with HTLV-I-associated myelopathy (HAM/TSP), patients with multiple sclerosis, and healthy controls were compared in the study using UMI-based sequencing. The 100 to 110 TCR-beta libraries covered PBMC samples along with longitudinal samples, technical triplicates, and paired sorted CD4+ and CD8+ T-cell subsets. The cohort comprised some 71 subjects: 15 or so HAM/TSP patients, around 35 multiple sclerosis patients and approximately 20 healthy controls.

This clonotype was recorded many times. Which antigen it targets is not known. Base-call qualities are not available, and no considerably larger clone is one nucleotide away. CDR3 length: 15 amino acids, cysteine to phenylalanine. Here the CDR3 DNA is all that survives: 45 bases in frame from base 1. The CDR1 and CDR2 encoded by the germline V gene are MRHNA and SNTAGT. The junction carries 12 bases between V and J, which are trimmed by 3 bases and 1 base respectively. Results the study describes overall, beyond this receptor: Across subjects, expanded clones never shared an identical CDR3 amino acid sequence, which suggests that the TCR-beta repertoires in every group were private. The MS cluster showed no association with clinical or MRI features, and the authors stated that larger cohorts are needed. In phylogenetic analysis, the repertoires of 18 of 34 MS patients grouped into a cluster of related CDR3 sequences, which suggests a possible signature at the repertoire level. The highest TCR clonal expansion was observed in HAM/TSP patients, whereas the lowest was observed in MS patients, even when compared with healthy controls.

cDNA was synthesized by template-switch 5'RACE using a primer carrying a 10-nucleotide random unique molecular identifier by which each TCR transcript was tagged. Over 190 million TCR-beta sequences, covering 15-18 subjects, were produced in each sequencing run. The RNeasy kit was used to extract total RNA. TCR-beta VDJ regions were amplified with primers for the TCR constant region and the 5'RACE anchor, using the KAPA Real-time Library Amplification kit. Sample indexes and Illumina adaptors were added in a first PCR, after which library yield was increased in a second PCR. After purification with Ampure beads, the TCR product of roughly 650 bp was size-selected on a 2% E-gel SizeSelection system. Library quality was checked on a Bioanalyzer, concentration was measured with Qubit, and libraries were quantified with the Kapa Library Quantification kit before pooling. An Illumina HiSeq 2500 sequenced the libraries paired-end 2 x 150 bp. To increase sequence diversity, roughly 23-30% phiX was spiked into each library pool. The study's own analysis went as follows. The quality-filtered reads were processed with the UMI-based MiGEC pipeline, whose error correction step removed more than 75% of the raw TCR sequences. IMGT germline references were used for aligning VDJ genes, and each clonotype was defined as a unique CDR3 amino acid sequence together with its V-J genes. Clonal expansion, Shannon diversity and CDR3 relatedness (CalcPairwiseDistances, ClusterSamples) were evaluated with VDJtools, and phylogenetic trees were built with CLCbio workbench. A clone was classed as expanded if it had 8 or more unique UMIs, a cutoff based on coefficient-of-variation modelling across technical triplicates. TCRdb trimmed public reads at Q25 via fastp, called clones via MiXCR and kept in-frame beta chains. Under each unique CDR3 protein, matching rows form one entry showing the most common genes and DNA. The V and J calls were determined by TCRdb, not by the authors. This sample has 54,000 or so distinct CDR3 sequences in its table, and roughly 3.8% of those were observed once. Of the sample, 6.5% to 8% is held by the ten largest clones.

For unsorted PBMC libraries, 2 million PBMCs were used after storage in RNAlater at -80 degrees C until RNA extraction. The multiple sclerosis patients were enrolled in a US clinical protocol that used magnetic resonance imaging to evaluate disease progression. Peripheral blood was subjected to Ficoll-Hypaque density gradient centrifugation to isolate PBMCs, which were then cryopreserved in liquid nitrogen. The origin of this receptor is a man between 60 and 70 years old with multiple sclerosis. Material for sequencing was PBMCs. The chain joins TRBV6-4 to TRBJ2-5; the D gene is unclear. The DNA reads TGTGCCAGCAGTGAATCGGCAGGAGCCCAAGAGACCCAGTACTTC. Translated, it gives CASSESAGAQETQYF.